What follows are 15 T cell receptor beta chains derived from one specimen sequenced in a study of memory CD4+ T cells and cytomegalovirus serostatus. Sequencing used immunoSEQ multiplex PCR; TCRdb keeps in-frame clones, though not all of them. The table lists over 50,000 clones, roughly 79% of them singletons. The sort gate was single viable CD3+CD4+CD8-CD45RO+ cells for memory CD4+ T cells. The sequencing sample was made of memory CD4+ T cells from blood. These receptors originate from an adult in good health and CMV-seronegative.

The chain links TRBV2 to TRBJ1-2; D is uncertain. Trimming cost V 6 bases and J 8 bases, with 16 bases left between them. Germline V gene lookup returns CDR1 SNHLY and CDR2 FYNNEI. The CDR3 extends over 13 amino acids. CDR3 sequence (DNA): TGTGCCAGCAGCGTGGGAGTAACCGTCGGCTACACCTTC. Amino acids: CASSVGVTVGYTF.

This chain links TRBV19 with TRBJ1-1, with D possibly TRBD1 on 5 matching bases. Deletions cut 7 bases from V and 2 bases from J, with 14 bases between. The V gene's germline CDR1 is LNHDA and CDR2 SQIVND (reference sequence). This CDR3 is 14 amino acids long. DNA for the CDR3: TGTGCCAGTACCATAGGGGCAGCTAACACTGAAGCTTTCTTT. Its protein is CASTIGAANTEAFF.

This chain joins TRBV28 and TRBJ1-2, with TRBD1 matching 7 bases. The CDR3 has 14 residues. Germline CDR1 is MDHEN and CDR2 is SYDVKM. The ends lost 6 bases at V and 8 bases at J; junction bases unmatched: 12. The CDR3 loop reads CASRTRQGSRGYTF. Written as DNA, the CDR3 is TGTGCCAGCAGAACTAGACAGGGTTCTAGAGGCTACACCTTC.

The chain recombines TRBV11-2 with TRBJ2-2; D gene unclear. Germline V gene sequence: CDR1 SGHAT, CDR2 FQNNGV. Trimming took 2 bases from V and 1 from J, leaving 5 bases between them. The CDR3 has 14 amino acids. The CDR3 is CASSLNGNTGELFF. CDR3 bases: TGTGCCAGCAGCTTAAATGGGAACACCGGGGAGCTGTTTTTT.

This clone has more than one count but fewer than ten. The genes are TRBV11-3 and TRBJ2-2; unclear D gene. The V gene lost 0 bases and the J gene lost 7 bases, with 6 bases spanning the gap. CDR3 size: 13 residues. In germline, CDR1 is SGHNT, CDR2 YENEEA. The CDR3 spells CASSLDLDGELFF. The CDR3 DNA sequence: TGTGCCAGCAGCTTAGATTTGGACGGGGAGCTGTTTTTT. Complete variable domain (other parts from reference TRBV11-3 and TRBJ2-2): EAGVVQSPRYKIIEKKQPVAFWCNPISGHNTLYWYLQNLGQGPELLIRYENEEAVDDSQLPKDRFSAERLKGVDSTLKIQPAELGDSAVYLCASSLDLDGELFFGEGSRLTVL.

This CDR3 is CASRIGGAGTGELFF. The CDR3 nucleotides are TGTGCCAGCAGAATCGGGGGGGCAGGCACCGGGGAGCTGTTTTTT. This chain links TRBV5-4 with TRBJ2-2; 8 positions match TRBD2. CDR3 length: 15 residues. The V gene end was trimmed by 5 bases and the J gene end by 4 bases; junction bases not matched to a gene: 7. The V gene's germline CDR1 is SGHNT and CDR2 YYREEE (reference sequence).

The CDR3 DNA is TGTGCCATCACCCAGCGGGACAGGGAGGCTGAAGCTTTCTTT. Encoded protein: CAITQRDREAEAFF. This chain uses TRBV10-3 with TRBJ1-1; 9 bases align to TRBD1. The V gene end was trimmed by 7 bases and the J gene end by 6 bases; junction bases not matched to a gene: 9. There are 14 residues in the CDR3. Germline values: CDR1 ENHRY, CDR2 SYGVKD.

V usage is TRBV29-1 and J usage is TRBJ2-1; 12 bases fit TRBD2. V shed 4 bases and J 8 bases; nucleotides not matched to a gene: 9. CDR1 SQVTM and CDR2 ANQGSEA come from the germline V gene. The CDR3 loop spans 15 amino acids. In DNA form, the CDR3 reads TGCAGCGTTGTTCTCACTAGCGGGAGGTGGGATGAGCAGTTCTTC. It translates to CSVVLTSGRWDEQFF.

The chain links TRBV7-8 to TRBJ2-5, with a weak D call TRBD1 (6 bases). Germline CDR1 is SGHVS and CDR2 is FQNEAQ. Trimming cost V 4 bases and J 3 bases, with 9 bases left between them. The length of the CDR3 is 13 residues. This CDR3 reads CASSSGQKETQYF. The DNA for the CDR3 is TGTGCCAGCAGCTCCGGACAGAAAGAGACCCAGTACTTC.

This chain connects TRBV5-4 to TRBJ2-2; TRBD2 agrees at 9 bases. Germline lookup yields CDR1 SGHNT and CDR2 YYREEE (reference sequence). This CDR3 contains 17 residues. V dropped 0 bases and J dropped 6; count of bases not matched to a gene: 9. This chain's CDR3 is CASSLAGSGGTSGELFF. DNA for the CDR3: TGTGCCAGCAGCTTGGCCGGTAGCGGGGGAACCTCCGGGGAGCTGTTTTTT. The variable domain in full, completed from reference TRBV5-4 and TRBJ2-2, reads ETGVTQSPTHLIKTRGQQVTLRCSSQSGHNTVSWYQQALGQGPQFIFQYYREEENGRGNFPPRFSGLQFPNYSSELNVNALELDDSALYLCASSLAGSGGTSGELFFGEGSRLTVL.

V gene TRBV5-1 combines with J gene TRBJ2-7; 9 nucleotides align to TRBD1. The V gene's germline CDR1 is SGHRS and CDR2 YFSETQ. Germline trimming cut 4 bases from V and 8 bases from J; bases unmatched to any gene: 10. CDR3 length: 14 amino acids. CDR3 DNA sequence: TGCGCCAGCAGCCCGCGGGACAGGGTAGGGCAGCAGTACTTC. This encodes CASSPRDRVGQQYF.

This clone was recorded a few times. This sequence joins TRBV9 and TRBJ2-2; D is perhaps TRBD2 (5 bases). The ends were cut back, 0 bases at V and 8 bases at J, with 11 bases in the middle. Germline loops: CDR1 SGDLS, CDR2 YYNGEE. This CDR3 is built from 14 residues. The CDR3 bases are TGTGCCAGCAGCGTAGCAGCGGCGGAAGGGGAGCTGTTTTTT. Its protein is CASSVAAAEGELFF.

The chain recombines TRBV29-1 with TRBJ2-1, with D tentatively TRBD1 or TRBD2 (5 bases each). Trimming took 7 bases from V and 7 from J, leaving 14 bases between them. The CDR3 is 12 amino acids. Germline CDR1 is SQVTM and CDR2 is ANQGSEA. CDR3 DNA: TGCAGCGGGACCGGGGCCGGGAATGAGCAGTTCTTC. Its translation: CSGTGAGNEQFF.

The chain combines TRBV5-6 with TRBJ1-6; D might be TRBD1 (6 bases). CDR3 size: 15 residues. V gave up 0 bases and J gave up 10 bases, with 14 bases separating them. From germline, CDR1 is SGHDT and CDR2 YYEEEE. The CDR3 region has the DNA TGTGCCAGCAGCTTGGTTGGCAGGGGCGACTCACCCCTCCACTTT. Its translation: CASSLVGRGDSPLHF.

This clone has just a few counts. V is TRBV25-1 and J is TRBJ1-3; D gene uncertain. The CDR3 is made up of 12 amino acids. From germline, CDR1 is MGHDK and CDR2 SYGVNS. Between the trimmed V and J ends, which lost 4 bases and 3 bases, there was a span of 4 bases. This CDR3 reads CASSASGNTIYF. CDR3 DNA sequence: TGTGCCAGCAGTGCAAGTGGAAACACCATATATTTT.